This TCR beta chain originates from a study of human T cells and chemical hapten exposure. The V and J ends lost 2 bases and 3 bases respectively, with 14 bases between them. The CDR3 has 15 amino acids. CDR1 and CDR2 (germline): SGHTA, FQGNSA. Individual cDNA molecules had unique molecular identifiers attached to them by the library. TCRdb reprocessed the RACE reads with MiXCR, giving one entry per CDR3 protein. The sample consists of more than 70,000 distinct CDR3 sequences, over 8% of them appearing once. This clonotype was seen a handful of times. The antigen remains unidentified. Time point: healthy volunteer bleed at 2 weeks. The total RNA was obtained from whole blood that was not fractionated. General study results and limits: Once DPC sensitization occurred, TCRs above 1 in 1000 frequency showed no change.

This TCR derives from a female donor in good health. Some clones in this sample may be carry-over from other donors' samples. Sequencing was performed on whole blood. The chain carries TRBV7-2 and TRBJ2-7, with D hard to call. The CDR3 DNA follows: TGTGCCAGCAGCTTAAGCGAACTAAGCCGCTACGAGCAGTACTTC. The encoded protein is CASSLSELSRYEQYF.